The sequence of this TCR beta chain was determined in a study of graft-versus-host responses after intestinal transplantation. Overall study context: Recipients had transplants, and these were multivisceral, liver-intestinal, or isolated intestinal. All recipients were given anti-thymocyte globulin induction, and tacrolimus and steroids were then administered for three to four years.

Trimming took 1 base from V and 1 from J, leaving 11 bases between them. CDR1 is LNHDA and CDR2 is SQIVND in the germline V gene (reference sequence). CDR3 length: 15 amino acids. Study-wide findings and caveats: Researchers found GvH clones in recipient marrow, and some showed up first in ileum or blood. Graft-donor T cell macrochimerism in patients accompanied high graft-versus-host to host-versus-graft clonal ratios in allografts.

In the case of this clone: No antigen is known for it.

Sequenced by immunoSEQ multiplex PCR; TCRdb stores in-frame clones only, minus some. The sample consists of about 23,000 clones, 90% of them appearing once. The sequenced sample was PBMCs, obtained 39 to 40 days after intestinal transplant. The rearrangement uses TRBV19 and TRBJ2-7, with D perhaps matching TRBD1 (6 bases). This receptor was obtained from a human patient who received an intestinal transplant, so some T cells may come from the graft donor. Here the CDR3 reads CASSIGSGTSYEQYF. Written as DNA, the CDR3 is TGTGCCAGTAGTATAGGGTCAGGGACATCCTACGAGCAGTACTTC.